This T cell receptor (beta chain) appears in the sequencing data of a study of cytomegalovirus exposure and HLA in healthy donors. For the study at large: In a previous analysis, around 120 million unique TCR beta sequences were found from 170 million or so T cells.

This clone was seen a few times. Antigen: not known. Use of 60 Vbeta and 13 Jbeta primers characterized the PCR. Some clones are missing from TCRdb's copy, which holds only in-frame ones; the method was immunoSEQ multiplex PCR. This sample has roughly 190,000 clones, with around 87% found just once. The CDR3 totals 18 residues. Trimming cost V 6 bases and J 2 bases; bases outside gene matches: 12. Per the germline V gene, CDR1 is SGHTA and CDR2 is FQGNSA. General study points: There were some public TCRs occurring in many donors, but most TCR sequences were rare.

The sample taken for sequencing was PBMCs. The rearrangement uses TRBV7-2 and TRBJ2-7; 14 nucleotides agree with TRBD2. This sequence was found in a woman between 18 and 29 years old in good health and CMV-seronegative. The CDR3 is CASRSPGLAGVNAYEQYF. In DNA, the CDR3 is TGTGCCAGCAGATCGCCGGGACTAGCGGGAGTCAATGCCTACGAGCAGTACTTC.